This T cell receptor (beta chain) stems from a study of T cells after yellow fever vaccination. With 2 bases clipped from V and 6 bases from J, the junction kept 7 bases outside the gene matches. In germline, CDR1 is SGDLS, CDR2 YYNGEE. CDR3 length: 15 amino acids. TCRdb independently ran MiXCR on the 5' RACE reads; one entry per CDR3 protein. The table shows tens of thousands of distinct CDR3 sequences, with 6.5% to 8.5% occurring only once. This clonotype was seen repeatedly, ten times or more. The sequencing used PBMCs, either bulk or a sorted T-cell subset (CD4+, CD8+, memory, or dextramer-sorted; not recorded which), collected on the day of the first yellow fever vaccination. The V and J genes are TRBV9 and TRBJ2-2; TRBD2 matches at 7 bases. The TCR comes from a man younger than 35 who received the YFV17D yellow fever vaccine. In nucleotides, the CDR3 is TGTGCCAGCAGCGTCGGGGGGACTCAAGCCGGGGAGCTGTTTTTT. Protein product: CASSVGGTQAGELFF.